This T cell receptor beta chain was identified during a study of blood T cells in healthy people across ages. The CDR3 sequence is 14 residues long. Germline CDR1 and CDR2: LGHDT and YNNKEL (reference sequence). The junction had 7 bases not matched to a gene; V was cut back by 7 bases and J by 4 bases. A J-beta primer mix and a sample-barcoded 5' primer were used in a second PCR of about 6 to 12 cycles. Each of the samples gave a minimum of 3 million paired-end reads that contained CDR3. TCRdb independently ran MiXCR on the 5' RACE reads; one entry per CDR3 protein. The profile shows under 800,000 distinct CDR3 sequences, 21% of them singletons.

This sequence joins TRBV3-1 and TRBJ2-1; 7 bases match TRBD2. The sequenced material came from blood. The source is a man aged 70 or older in good health. The CDR3 is CASKGSGSYNEQFF. The CDR3 DNA sequence: TGTGCCAGCAAGGGTAGCGGGTCTTACAATGAGCAGTTCTTC.